A selection of T cell receptor beta chains follows, all from one sample in a study of blood T cell repertoires in COVID-19. TCRdb's copy holds only in-frame clones and misses some; the assay was immunoSEQ multiplex PCR. The table shows 290,000 or so clones, with 91% occurring only once. Sequencing was done on a sample of peripheral blood. The receptors stem from a woman aged 25 to 45 with COVID-19, enrolled during active disease. CDR3s include the opening cysteine and the closing phenylalanine or tryptophan. D genes are given only for firm matches. Size is omitted from some rows. Given values are once, few, many or a class for expanded clones.

CDR3 length: 15; J gene: TRBJ1-1; V gene: TRBV4-2; D gene: -; clone size: -; CDR3 protein: CASSQRQIGGTEAFF; CDR3 DNA: TGTGCCAGCAGCCAAAGACAGATCGGGGGCACTGAAGCTTTCTTT
CDR3 length: 16; J gene: TRBJ2-1; V gene: TRBV4-1; D gene: -; clone size: -; CDR3 protein: CASSQDPQIIYNEQFF; CDR3 DNA: TGCGCCAGCAGCCAAGATCCACAGATTATTTACAATGAGCAGTTCTTC
CDR3 length: 12; J gene: TRBJ2-7; V gene: TRBV19; D gene: TRBD2; clone size: many; CDR3 protein: CASSTSGYEQYF; CDR3 DNA: TGTGCCAGTAGTACTAGCGGATACGAGCAGTACTTC
CDR3 length: 15; J gene: TRBJ2-3; V gene: TRBV2; D gene: -; clone size: -; CDR3 protein: CASSETSYNTDTQYF; CDR3 DNA: TGTGCCAGCAGTGAAACTAGTTATAACACAGATACGCAGTATTTT
CDR3 length: 16; J gene: TRBJ1-4; V gene: TRBV30; D gene: -; clone size: -; CDR3 protein: CAWSQDRTATNEKLFF; CDR3 DNA: TGTGCCTGGAGTCAAGACCGGACAGCAACTAATGAAAAACTGTTTTTT
CDR3 length: 15; J gene: TRBJ2-1; V gene: TRBV28; D gene: TRBD1; clone size: -; CDR3 protein: CASRLGTAQYNEQFF; CDR3 DNA: TGTGCCAGCAGGCTTGGGACAGCTCAGTACAATGAGCAGTTCTTC
CDR3 length: 17; J gene: TRBJ1-6; V gene: TRBV5-1; D gene: -; clone size: -; CDR3 protein: CASSLIIGRSDNSPLHF; CDR3 DNA: TGCGCCAGCAGCTTGATTATCGGGAGGTCGGATAATTCACCCCTCCACTTT
CDR3 length: 12; J gene: TRBJ1-2; V gene: TRBV29-1; D gene: TRBD1; clone size: few; CDR3 protein: CSVVGTGHGYTF; CDR3 DNA: TGCAGCGTCGTCGGGACAGGGCATGGCTACACCTTC
CDR3 length: 14; J gene: TRBJ1-2; V gene: TRBV5-6; D gene: TRBD1; clone size: -; CDR3 protein: CASSPGQRHYGYTF; CDR3 DNA: TGTGCCAGCAGCCCGGGACAGCGCCACTATGGCTACACCTTC
CDR3 length: 15; J gene: TRBJ1-2; V gene: TRBV21-1; D gene: -; clone size: -; CDR3 protein: CASSFGQGKVYGYTF; CDR3 DNA: TGTGCCAGCAGCTTCGGACAAGGGAAAGTTTATGGCTACACCTTC
CDR3 length: 14; J gene: TRBJ2-5; V gene: TRBV5-1; D gene: TRBD2; clone size: -; CDR3 protein: CASSTTSSRETQYF; CDR3 DNA: TGCGCCAGCAGTACGACTAGCAGTAGAGAGACCCAGTACTTC
CDR3 length: 15; J gene: TRBJ1-1; V gene: TRBV5-1; D gene: TRBD1; clone size: -; CDR3 protein: CASTLKTGGNTEAFF; CDR3 DNA: TGCGCCAGCACCTTAAAGACAGGGGGGAACACTGAAGCTTTCTTT
CDR3 length: 18; J gene: TRBJ2-1; V gene: TRBV27; D gene: TRBD2; clone size: -; CDR3 protein: CASSLWGLAGGRNNEQFF; CDR3 DNA: TGTGCCAGCAGTTTATGGGGACTAGCGGGAGGGAGAAACAATGAGCAGTTCTTC
CDR3 length: 16; J gene: TRBJ2-6; V gene: TRBV7-6; D gene: TRBD2; clone size: -; CDR3 protein: CASSLVLAGVSNVLTF; CDR3 DNA: TGTGCCAGCAGCTTGGTACTAGCGGGAGTCTCCAACGTCCTGACTTTC
CDR3 length: 12; J gene: TRBJ2-3; V gene: TRBV7-9; D gene: -; clone size: -; CDR3 protein: CASSMNRETQYF; CDR3 DNA: TGTGCCAGCAGCATGAACAGGGAAACGCAGTATTTT
CDR3 length: 12; J gene: TRBJ2-7; V gene: TRBV5-1; D gene: -; clone size: once; CDR3 protein: CASSLAIWPKYF; CDR3 DNA: TGCGCCAGCAGCTTGGCAATTTGGCCCAAGTACTTC
CDR3 length: 16; J gene: TRBJ2-2; V gene: TRBV7-9; D gene: -; clone size: -; CDR3 protein: CASSPRGRGNTGELFF; CDR3 DNA: TGTGCCAGCAGCCCGAGGGGGAGAGGGAACACCGGGGAGCTGTTTTTT
CDR3 length: 13; J gene: TRBJ1-1; V gene: TRBV7-9; D gene: TRBD1; clone size: -; CDR3 protein: CASSLVQGAEAFF; CDR3 DNA: TGTGCCAGCAGCTTAGTACAGGGGGCTGAAGCTTTCTTT
CDR3 length: 15; J gene: TRBJ1-1; V gene: TRBV18; D gene: -; clone size: -; CDR3 protein: CASSPSTTVNTEAFF; CDR3 DNA: TGTGCCAGCTCACCTTCGACGACAGTGAACACTGAAGCTTTCTTT
CDR3 length: 15; J gene: TRBJ1-4; V gene: TRBV7-8; D gene: TRBD1; clone size: -; CDR3 protein: CASSLAGQGREKLFF; CDR3 DNA: TGTGCCAGCAGCTTAGCCGGACAGGGTAGGGAAAAACTGTTTTTT
CDR3 length: 18; J gene: TRBJ1-5; V gene: TRBV21-1; D gene: -; clone size: -; CDR3 protein: CASSPEGVSKVSNQPQHF; CDR3 DNA: TGTGCCAGCAGCCCCGAGGGGGTCTCAAAGGTGAGCAATCAGCCCCAGCATTTT
CDR3 length: 14; J gene: TRBJ2-7; V gene: TRBV10-3; D gene: -; clone size: -; CDR3 protein: CAISDSGQGYEQYF; CDR3 DNA: TGTGCCATCAGTGATTCTGGGCAGGGCTACGAGCAGTACTTC
CDR3 length: 15; J gene: TRBJ2-2; V gene: TRBV30; D gene: -; clone size: -; CDR3 protein: CAWIPGSLGTGELFF; CDR3 DNA: TGTGCCTGGATACCAGGCTCTCTGGGCACCGGGGAGCTGTTTTTT
CDR3 length: 14; J gene: TRBJ2-1; V gene: TRBV27; D gene: -; clone size: -; CDR3 protein: CASSFDQGGNEQFF; CDR3 DNA: TGTGCCAGCAGTTTTGACCAGGGGGGTAATGAGCAGTTCTTC
CDR3 length: 16; J gene: TRBJ2-7; V gene: TRBV4-2; D gene: -; clone size: -; CDR3 protein: CASSQEGGPVINEQYF; CDR3 DNA: TGTGCCAGCAGCCAGGAGGGGGGGCCGGTAATAAACGAGCAGTACTTC
CDR3 length: 14; J gene: TRBJ2-1; V gene: TRBV5-4; D gene: TRBD1; clone size: once; CDR3 protein: CASSLRTGWDEQFF; CDR3 DNA: TGTGCCAGCAGCTTGCGGACAGGGTGGGATGAGCAGTTCTTC
CDR3 length: 13; J gene: TRBJ1-6; V gene: TRBV27; D gene: -; clone size: -; CDR3 protein: CASSFQGGSPLHF; CDR3 DNA: TGTGCCAGCAGTTTTCAGGGTGGATCACCCCTCCACTTT
CDR3 length: 15; J gene: TRBJ2-1; V gene: TRBV12-5; D gene: TRBD1; clone size: -; CDR3 protein: CASGKGTDRDNEQFF; CDR3 DNA: TGTGCTAGTGGAAAAGGAACTGACAGGGACAATGAGCAGTTCTTC
CDR3 length: 16; J gene: TRBJ2-1; V gene: TRBV5-4; D gene: TRBD2; clone size: -; CDR3 protein: CASSSGLAGLYNEQFF; CDR3 DNA: TGTGCCAGCAGCTCGGGACTAGCGGGCCTATACAATGAGCAGTTCTTC
CDR3 length: 14; J gene: TRBJ1-2; V gene: TRBV2; D gene: TRBD1; clone size: -; CDR3 protein: CASRPTGAHYGYTF; CDR3 DNA: TGTGCCAGCAGACCCACAGGGGCCCACTATGGCTACACCTTC
CDR3 length: 15; J gene: TRBJ2-7; V gene: TRBV27; D gene: TRBD1; clone size: few; CDR3 protein: CASSPLRDRGNEQYF; CDR3 DNA: TGTGCCAGCAGTCCCCTCCGGGACAGGGGCAACGAGCAGTACTTC
CDR3 length: 14; J gene: TRBJ2-2; V gene: TRBV10-1; D gene: TRBD1; clone size: few; CDR3 protein: CASTGGKNTGELFF; CDR3 DNA: TGCGCCAGCACAGGGGGCAAGAACACCGGGGAGCTGTTTTTT
CDR3 length: 16; J gene: TRBJ2-7; V gene: TRBV6-5; D gene: TRBD2; clone size: -; CDR3 protein: CASSYSGSGTATEQYF; CDR3 DNA: TGTGCCAGCAGTTATTCGGGGAGCGGGACTGCAACCGAGCAGTACTTC